Listed below are T cell receptor beta chains from one sample, sequenced in a study of beta chain features in type 1 diabetes. Libraries were prepared by immunoSEQ multiplex PCR; TCRdb keeps only in-frame clonotypes and omits some of them. The table has nearly 350,000 clones, roughly 8% seen once. Material: central memory CD4+ T cells from blood. These receptors all come from a woman aged 18-29 years in good health. Both conserved end residues are part of each CDR3. A D gene is named only where the DNA matches it firmly. Size values are once, few and many counts, or a class for expanded clones, and some rows have none.

>-|TRBV19|TRBJ2-4|-
TGTGCCACCGTGGCCTACAAAGCCAAAAACATTCAGTACTTC
CATVAYKAKNIQYF
>-|TRBV29-1|TRBJ2-1|-
TGCAGCGTTGTCGAACCCGAGCAGTTCTTC
CSVVEPEQFF
>-|TRBV7-2|TRBJ2-7|few
TGTGCCAGCAGCTTTCGAGCCAGGGAGCAGTACTTC
CASSFRAREQYF
>TRBD2|TRBV4-3|TRBJ2-1|few
TGCGCCAGCAGCCAAGTCTATACTAGCGGGAGTAATGAGCAGTTCTTC
CASSQVYTSGSNEQFF
>-|TRBV6-5|TRBJ1-5|-
TGTGCCAGCACCCCGTCCCGAAAGAGCAATCAGCCCCAGCATTTT
CASTPSRKSNQPQHF
>-|TRBV15|TRBJ1-1|few
TGTGCCACCAGCAGAGTCGGATCCGGGAAGAACACTGAAGCTTTCTTT
CATSRVGSGKNTEAFF
>-|TRBV6-5|TRBJ2-7|-
TGTGCCAGCAGTTACTCGGGTTCTCGGCCAGACTACGAGCAGTACTTC
CASSYSGSRPDYEQYF
>TRBD2|TRBV11-1|TRBJ2-7|-
TGTGCCAGCAGCCCCGGACTAGCGGGATACGAGCAGTACTTC
CASSPGLAGYEQYF
>TRBD1|TRBV6-5|TRBJ1-2|few
TGTGCCAGCAGTTCAGAGGGACAGCTCCCCTATGGCTACACCTTC
CASSSEGQLPYGYTF
>-|TRBV7-2|TRBJ2-1|-
TGTGCCAGCAGCTTAGCCTCATCCTACAATGAGCAGTTCTTC
CASSLASSYNEQFF
>-|TRBV18|TRBJ2-7|many
TGTGCCAGCTCACCACCATGGGCTGGGGAGCAGTACTTC
CASSPPWAGEQYF
>TRBD1|TRBV19|TRBJ1-1|-
TGTGCCAGTAGTTCAGCCGGGACAGTGAACACTGAAGCTTTCTTT
CASSSAGTVNTEAFF
>-|TRBV12-2|TRBJ1-1|few
TGTGCAAGTCGCTTTAGTACCCTGGGGGAGTCCCCCACTGAAGCTTTCTTT
CASRFSTLGESPTEAFF
>TRBD2|TRBV29-1|TRBJ2-5|-
TGCAGCGTTGCAGCGGGAGTAGGGGAGACCCAGTACTTC
CSVAAGVGETQYF
>-|TRBV28|TRBJ1-2|-
TGTGCCAGCAGTTTAAATCCCAAACCCTCCAGGGATGGCTACACCTTC
CASSLNPKPSRDGYTF
>TRBD1|TRBV7-2|TRBJ1-1|-
TGTGCCAGCAGCTTTTTAACAGGGGCTACGGCTGAAGCTTTCTTT
CASSFLTGATAEAFF
>-|TRBV6-6|TRBJ2-2|-
TGTGCCAGCAGCTCCGGGACCAAGAACACCGGGGAGCTGTTTTTT
CASSSGTKNTGELFF
>TRBD1|TRBV28|TRBJ2-1|few
TGTGCCAGCAGTTCGCGAACAGGGGGAAAATACAATGAGCAGTTCTTC
CASSSRTGGKYNEQFF
>-|TRBV28|TRBJ2-5|-
TGTGCCACTGAGGGTACAGGCAAAGGGACCCAGTACTTC
CATEGTGKGTQYF
>TRBD2|TRBV10-3|TRBJ2-7|many
TGTGCCATCAGCACTAGCGGGTTATACGAGCAGTACTTC
CAISTSGLYEQYF
>TRBD1|TRBV25-1|TRBJ2-2|many
TGTGCCAGCAGGGAGACAGGGGTTAACGCCGGGGAGCTGTTTTTT
CASRETGVNAGELFF
>-|TRBV11-3|TRBJ2-1|-
TGTGCCAGCAGCGAACGAGGCAGCAATGAGCAGTTCTTC
CASSERGSNEQFF
>TRBD2|TRBV5-6|TRBJ2-1|few
TGTGCCAGCAGCCCTCTAGCGGGTCGGGTCAATGAGCAGTTCTTC
CASSPLAGRVNEQFF
>TRBD2|TRBV4-3|TRBJ2-2|few
TGCGCCAGCAGCCAAGGGACTAGCGGGACGTTGACCGGGGAGCTGTTTTTT
CASSQGTSGTLTGELFF
>-|TRBV19|TRBJ2-1|few
TGTGCCAGTAGTATAAACGCATTTTGGGGGGTTGACAATGAGCAGTTCTTC
CASSINAFWGVDNEQFF
>TRBD2|TRBV13|TRBJ2-1|-
TGTGCCAGCAGCCCCCGAGGCGGGAGGGCCTCGGGTGAGCAGTTCTTC
CASSPRGGRASGEQFF
>-|TRBV10-3|TRBJ1-2|few
TGTGCCATCAACGACGTGCGCTATGGCTACACCTTC
CAINDVRYGYTF
>-|TRBV28|TRBJ2-7|few
TGTGCCAGCAGTACCAGGGGCTACGAGCAGTACTTC
CASSTRGYEQYF
>TRBD2|TRBV9|TRBJ2-5|-
TGTGCCAGCAGCGGGACTAGCGGTTTCCAAGAGACCCAGTACTTC
CASSGTSGFQETQYF
>-|TRBV25-1|TRBJ2-7|few
TGTGCCAGCAGTGAATTTAAGTGGCCTGAGCAGTACTTC
CASSEFKWPEQYF
>-|TRBV10-3|TRBJ2-7|few
TGTGCCATCAGTGAGCAGCTCTACGAGCAGTACTTC
CAISEQLYEQYF
>-|TRBV6-5|TRBJ2-5|few
TGTGCCAGCAGTTACTACGGGGAGACCCAGTACTTC
CASSYYGETQYF
>TRBD1|TRBV7-9|TRBJ1-2|-
TGTGCCAGCAGCTTGACAGGGGCCTATGGCTACACCTTC
CASSLTGAYGYTF
>-|TRBV11-1|TRBJ2-5|few
TGTGCCAGCAGCCCATACAGGGTGAGGGAGACCCAGTACTTC
CASSPYRVRETQYF
>TRBD2|TRBV28|TRBJ2-7|few
TGTGCCAGCAGCAATAGCGGGAGGCTGGGCTACGAGCAGTACTTC
CASSNSGRLGYEQYF